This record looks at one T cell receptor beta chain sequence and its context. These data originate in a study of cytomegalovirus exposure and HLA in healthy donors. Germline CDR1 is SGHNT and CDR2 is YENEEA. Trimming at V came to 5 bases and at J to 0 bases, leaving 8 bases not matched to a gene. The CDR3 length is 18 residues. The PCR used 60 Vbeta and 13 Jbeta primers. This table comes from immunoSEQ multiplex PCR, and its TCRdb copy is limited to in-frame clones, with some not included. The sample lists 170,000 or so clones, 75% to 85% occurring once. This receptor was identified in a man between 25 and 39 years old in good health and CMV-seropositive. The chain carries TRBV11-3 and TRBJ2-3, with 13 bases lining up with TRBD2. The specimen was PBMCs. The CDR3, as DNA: TGTGCCAGCAGCCCCGGACTAGCGGGGGACCCTAGCACAGATACGCAGTATTTT. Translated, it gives CASSPGLAGDPSTDTQYF.